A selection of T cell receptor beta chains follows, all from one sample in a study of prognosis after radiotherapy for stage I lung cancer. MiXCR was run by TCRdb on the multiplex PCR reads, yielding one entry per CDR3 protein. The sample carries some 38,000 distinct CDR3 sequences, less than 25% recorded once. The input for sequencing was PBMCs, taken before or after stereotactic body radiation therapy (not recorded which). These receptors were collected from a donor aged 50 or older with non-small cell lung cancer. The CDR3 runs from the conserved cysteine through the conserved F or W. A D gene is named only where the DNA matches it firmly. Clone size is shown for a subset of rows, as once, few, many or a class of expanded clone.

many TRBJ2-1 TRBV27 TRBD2 TGTGCCAGCAGTGGCGGGGGATACAATGAGCAGTTCTTC CASSGGGYNEQFF
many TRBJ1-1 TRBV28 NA TGTGCCAGCAGTTTGGTCCCAGGGCAGGCGAACACTGAAGCTTTCTTT CASSLVPGQANTEAFF
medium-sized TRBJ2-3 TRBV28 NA TGTGCCAGCAGGGGACGTGGCGGGACTAGCACAGATACGCAGTATTTT CASRGRGGTSTDTQYF
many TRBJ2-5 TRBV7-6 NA TGTGCCAGCAGCTTAGGCAAAGAGACCCAGTACTTC CASSLGKETQYF
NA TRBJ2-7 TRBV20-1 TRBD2 TGCAGTGCTAGAGAGGGCGGGGGGACCTACGAGCAGTACTTC CSAREGGGTYEQYF
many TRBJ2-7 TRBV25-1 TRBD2 TGTGCCAGCAGTGGGACTAGCGGAGGATACGAGCAGTACTTC CASSGTSGGYEQYF
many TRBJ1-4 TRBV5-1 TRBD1 TGCGCCAGCAGCGCCGGACAGGGGGAAAAACTGTTTTTT CASSAGQGEKLFF
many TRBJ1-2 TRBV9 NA TGTGCCAGCAGCGTGTCGGGGAGCGGCTACACCTTC CASSVSGSGYTF
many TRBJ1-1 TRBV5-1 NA TGCGCCAGCAGCTTTGCAGGGAAAGAGTCTGAAGCTTTCTTT CASSFAGKESEAFF
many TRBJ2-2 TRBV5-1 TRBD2 TGCGCCAGCAGCATCCGAAAACTGACTAGCGGGGAAAACACCGGGGAGCTGTTTTTT CASSIRKLTSGENTGELFF
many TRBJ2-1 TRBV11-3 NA TGTGCCAGCAGCTTAGTGCCGGATGAGCAGTTCTTC CASSLVPDEQFF
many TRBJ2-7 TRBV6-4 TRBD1 TGTGCCAGCAGAGTGCAGACAGGGGTAAACATACAATACGAGCAGTACTTC CASRVQTGVNIQYEQYF
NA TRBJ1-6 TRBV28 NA TGTGCCAGCAGTTTCGGGCAGTCTTATTCACCACTCCAATTT CASSFGQSYSPLQF
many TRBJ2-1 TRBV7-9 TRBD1 TGTGCCAGCAGCTCCACAGGGGATGAGCAGTTCTTC CASSSTGDEQFF
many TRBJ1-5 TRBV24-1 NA TGTGCCACCAGTCGCAGCAGCAATCAGCCCCAGCATTTT CATSRSSNQPQHF
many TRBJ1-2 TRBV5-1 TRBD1 TGCGCCAGCACCCCAGGCGACAGGGTATATGGCTACACCTTC CASTPGDRVYGYTF
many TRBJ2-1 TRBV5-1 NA TGCGCCAGCAGCTTTTCAGGATTGGGCGATGAGCAGTTCTTC CASSFSGLGDEQFF
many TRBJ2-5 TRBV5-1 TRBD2 TGCGCCAGCATGCCCCTCTTAACGGGGGGTAAAGAGACCCAGTACTTC CASMPLLTGGKETQYF
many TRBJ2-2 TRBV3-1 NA TGTGCCAGCAGCCTTGGGACCGGGGCCGGGGAGCTGTTTTTT CASSLGTGAGELFF
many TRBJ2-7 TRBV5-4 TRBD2 TGTGCCAGCAGCCCCGGGGGGGGGCTAGGGGGATACGAGCAGTACTTC CASSPGGGLGGYEQYF
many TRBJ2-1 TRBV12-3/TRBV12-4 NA TGTGCCAGCACTCAGTTTCGGGGGACGGGGAATGAGCAGTTCTTC CASTQFRGTGNEQFF
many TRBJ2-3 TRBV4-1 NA TGCGCCAGCCGCTTCGGAGATACGCAGTATTTT CASRFGDTQYF
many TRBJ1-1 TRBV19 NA TGTGCCAGTAGTTGGGGCGGGGGAGCTGAAGCTTTCTTT CASSWGGGAEAFF
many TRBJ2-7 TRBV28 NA TGTGCCAGCAGACCACAGGGAGCCTACGAGCAGTACTTC CASRPQGAYEQYF
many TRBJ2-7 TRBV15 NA TGTGCCACCAGCAACCGGGACAATTTCTACGAGCAGTACTTC CATSNRDNFYEQYF
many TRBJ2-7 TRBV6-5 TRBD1 TGTGCCAGCAGTTATCAACCCAGGACAGGGGGCTACGAGCAGTACTTC CASSYQPRTGGYEQYF
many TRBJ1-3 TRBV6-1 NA TGTGCCAGCAGTGACCGGGGTTGGATGGGGAACACCATATATTTT CASSDRGWMGNTIYF
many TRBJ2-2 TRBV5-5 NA TGTGCCAGCAGCCGCCGCACCGGGGAGCTGTTTTTT CASSRRTGELFF
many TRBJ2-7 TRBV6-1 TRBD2 TGTGCCAGCAGTATAGCGGGGTTTAGGGACGAGCAGTACTTC CASSIAGFRDEQYF
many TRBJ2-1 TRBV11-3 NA TGTGCCAGCAGCTTAGGAAGGCACTCTGAGCAGTTCTTC CASSLGRHSEQFF
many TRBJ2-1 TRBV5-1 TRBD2 TGCGCCAGCAGCTTGGAGGCCGGGACTAGTAGCTACAATGAGCAGTTCTTC CASSLEAGTSSYNEQFF
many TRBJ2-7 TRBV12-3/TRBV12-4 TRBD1 TGTGCCAGCAGTGAGGGACAGTTCCGCGAGCAGTACTTC CASSEGQFREQYF
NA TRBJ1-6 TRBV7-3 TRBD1 TGTGCCAGCTTAACGAAGGGGGCGGCCCTCCACTTT CASLTKGAALHF
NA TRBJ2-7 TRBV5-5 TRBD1 TGTGCCAACAGCTTGAGCCCAGGGGGCTACGAGCAGTACTTC CANSLSPGGYEQYF
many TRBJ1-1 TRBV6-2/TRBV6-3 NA TGTGCCAGCAGTTTTGGGGGGCGTCGAGCTTTCTTT CASSFGGRRAFF
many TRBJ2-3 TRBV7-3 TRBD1 TGTGCCAGCAGCTTCGGACAGGACACAGATACGCAGTATTTT CASSFGQDTDTQYF
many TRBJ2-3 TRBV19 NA TGTGCCAGTAGTATAGATCAAGGGATAACAGATACGCAGTATTTT CASSIDQGITDTQYF
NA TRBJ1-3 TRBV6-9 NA TGTGCCAGCAGTTACTCTGCCACAGCTTTCTTCTCTGGAAACACCATATATTTT CASSYSATAFFSGNTIYF
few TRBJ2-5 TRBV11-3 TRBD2 TGTGCCTTTCCAAAACGGACTAGCGGCAAGTACCAAGAGACCCAGTACTTC CAFPKRTSGKYQETQYF